A single T cell receptor (beta chain) is shown here with its context. A single record per CDR3 protein comes from TCRdb applying MiXCR to the PCR reads. The data contain 460,000 or so distinct CDR3 sequences, about a fifth of them seen just once; the ten biggest clones take up 0.84%. The sample comes from a study of molecular identifiers for immune sequencing clone quantification. The CDR3 consists of 14 residues. Trimming took off 1 base at V and 1 base at J, with 8 bases between the two ends. Germline values: CDR1 LGHDT, CDR2 YNNKEL (reference sequence). The sequencing input was naive CD8+ T cells from blood, with Jurkat cell RNA spiked in. Regarding subset: FACS-sorted CD8+CD4-CCR7+CD45RA+ naive T cells. The clonotype comes from a human donor in good health. Some libraries in this study had Jurkat cell RNA spiked in. The V and J genes are TRBV3-1 and TRBJ2-7; D perhaps matches TRBD2 (5 bases). CDR3 protein: CASSQGRASYEQYF. Written as DNA, the CDR3 is TGTGCCAGCAGCCAAGGGCGGGCGTCCTACGAGCAGTACTTC.